Given below is one T cell receptor (beta chain) in context. The sample originates from a study of Ad26.COV2.S vaccination and SARS-CoV-2 variants. Overall study context: Ad26.COV2.S given intramuscularly, once or twice 56 days apart.

Treatment: over 15 received Ad26.COV2.S at low or high dose, single or two shots; several received placebo; per-sample allocation not given. Samples came from day 63 after the first vaccine or placebo injection. The assay was immunoSEQ multiplex PCR, and TCRdb's table has in-frame clones only and misses some. The table lists some 450,000 clones, around 90% of them singletons. Germline CDR1 is SGHTA and CDR2 is FQGTGA. V was pared by 0 bases and J by 4 bases, with 9 bases of the junction left unmatched. CDR3 length: 17 amino acids. The rearrangement joins TRBV7-3 to TRBJ2-1, with 7 bases aligning to TRBD2. The clonotype originates from a person aged 18-65 years who received the Ad26.COV2.S COVID-19 vaccine or a placebo. Sequenced here: peripheral blood, sampled in a trial of Ad26.COV2.S vaccine versus placebo. CDR3 sequence reads: CASSLTGERDHYNEQFF. DNA for the CDR3: TGTGCCAGCAGCTTAACAGGGGAGCGGGATCATTACAATGAGCAGTTCTTC.